The 32 T cell receptor beta chains in this list originate from one sample, sequenced in a study of early T cells in non-severe SARS-CoV-2 infection. TCRdb ran MiXCR on the 5' RACE reads and lists one entry per CDR3 protein. Of tens of thousands of distinct CDR3 sequences listed, roughly 16% are singletons. The sample here was whole blood, taken at baseline. The receptors here all came from an adult who was a healthcare worker with PCR-confirmed SARS-CoV-2 infection or an uninfected control (not recorded which).

This chain links TRBV5-1 with TRBJ1-1, with 9 bases that match TRBD1. CDR1 is SGHRS and CDR2 is YFSETQ in the germline V gene. The V gene end was trimmed by 2 bases and the J gene end by 0 bases; junction bases not matched to a gene: 2. The CDR3 loop spans 15 amino acids. CDR3 DNA: TGCGCCAGCAGCTTTTGGACAGGGGTGAACACTGAAGCTTTCTTT. Translation: CASSFWTGVNTEAFF.

J is TRBJ2-1 and V is TRBV12-3 or TRBV12-4; 7 bases are shared with TRBD1. With 3 bases clipped from V and 1 base from J, the junction kept 0 bases outside the gene matches. The CDR3 has 14 residues. Here the CDR3 reads CASSFRGSYNEQFF. CDR3 DNA sequence: TGTGCCAGCAGTTTCAGGGGGTCCTACAATGAGCAGTTCTTC.

The V call is TRBV10-3, the J call TRBJ2-3; D is possibly TRBD1 (6 bases). CDR1 is ENHRY and CDR2 is SYGVKD in the germline V gene. This CDR3 contains 13 residues. Trimming left V 4 bases short and J 5 bases short, with 10 bases between. The CDR3: CAISGQALDTQYF. The CDR3, as DNA: TGTGCCATCAGTGGACAGGCGCTAGATACGCAGTATTTT.

This clonotype was seen a handful of times. The V and J genes are TRBV11-2 and TRBJ2-5; 8 nucleotides match TRBD2. Germline values: CDR1 SGHAT, CDR2 FQNNGV. V was pared by 5 bases and J by 1 base, with 3 bases of the junction left unmatched. The CDR3 loop spans 14 amino acids. This chain's CDR3 is CASSRTSGQETQYF. CDR3 DNA: TGTGCCAGCAGCCGAACTAGCGGCCAAGAGACCCAGTACTTC.

This clonotype was counted many times. This chain connects TRBV20-1 to TRBJ1-1, with D perhaps TRBD1 (6 bases). From germline, CDR1 is DFQATT and CDR2 SNEGSKA (reference sequence). The CDR3 extends over 11 amino acids. As DNA, the CDR3 is TGCAGGAGGACAGACCACACTGAAGCTTTCTTT. It codes for CRRTDHTEAFF.

V and J are TRBV2 and TRBJ2-7; no clear D gene. The CDR3 loop spans 14 amino acids. Germline V gene lookup returns CDR1 SNHLY and CDR2 FYNNEI. Trimming pared 7 bases from V and 5 bases from J, leaving 18 bases between. CDR3 nucleotides: TGTGCCAGCAAGCTGGACCCCCCGGTAGACGAGCAGTACTTC. Residues: CASKLDPPVDEQYF.

This clonotype was counted only a few times. The chain employs TRBV3-1 and TRBJ1-1, with unresolved D. This CDR3 spans 14 amino acids. Trimming took off 8 bases at V and 5 bases at J, with 18 bases between the two ends. In germline, CDR1 is LGHDT, CDR2 YNNKEL (reference sequence). CDR3 coding DNA: TGTGCCAGCTCCCCTAAGATACAAGGGACTGAAGCTTTCTTT. Translating it yields CASSPKIQGTEAFF.

The chain employs TRBV3-1 and TRBJ2-1; weak D call: TRBD2 (7 bases). The germline V gene encodes CDR1 LGHDT and CDR2 YNNKEL (reference sequence). Trimming took 4 bases from V and 8 from J, leaving 18 bases between them. The CDR3 runs 15 residues. The CDR3 DNA follows: TGTGCCAGCAGCCCTTGGGGGGGCAGGGTCGATGAGCAGTTCTTC. Translating it yields CASSPWGGRVDEQFF.

This clonotype is labeled as medium-sized. The rearrangement links TRBV7-2 to TRBJ2-1; 9 nucleotides agree with TRBD2. This CDR3 has 15 residues. Germline V CDR1 and CDR2: SGHTA, FQGNSA. The V gene end was trimmed by 5 bases and the J gene end by 7 bases; junction bases not matched to a gene: 9. The CDR3 protein is CASSPRGGRWNEQFF. The CDR3 DNA sequence: TGTGCCAGCAGCCCGCGGGGGGGCCGTTGGAATGAGCAGTTCTTC.

The V and J genes are TRBV7-8 and TRBJ2-3; possible D gene TRBD2, 6 bases. Trimming removed 5 bases from V and 4 bases from J, with 19 bases in between. Germline values: CDR1 SGHVS, CDR2 FQNEAQ. There are 16 residues in the CDR3. The CDR3 nucleotides are TGTGCCAGCAGCCAGGAGAGGGATGGAGGGGCAGATACGCAGTATTTT. Protein product: CASSQERDGGADTQYF.

This chain connects TRBV12-3 or TRBV12-4 to TRBJ2-1; TRBD2 is a possible D gene (5 bases). This CDR3 comprises 15 residues. V dropped 6 bases and J dropped 3 bases, with 15 bases sitting between them. CDR3 bases: TGTGCCAGCAGGGTTCGCGGGTTACTCTACAATGAGCAGTTCTTC. Its protein is CASRVRGLLYNEQFF.

This clonotype was seen only a few times. The chain recombines TRBV5-1 with TRBJ2-5; a weak D match, TRBD1 (6 bases). V lost 0 bases, J lost 1 base, and 10 bases lay in between. In germline, CDR1 is SGHRS, CDR2 YFSETQ. The CDR3 contains 15 residues. CDR3 sequence: CASSLAGTPQETQYF. Written as DNA, the CDR3 is TGCGCCAGCAGCTTGGCCGGGACACCCCAAGAGACCCAGTACTTC.

This chain links TRBV5-6 with TRBJ2-6; a possible D gene is TRBD1 (6 bases). Between the trimmed V and J ends, which lost 2 bases and 0 bases, there was a span of 15 bases. Germline V gene data show CDR1 as SGHDT and CDR2 as YYEEEE. The CDR3 consists of 18 residues. CDR3 sequence: CASSLMWDTRSGANVLTF. Here the CDR3 DNA reads TGTGCCAGCAGCTTAATGTGGGACACCCGCTCTGGGGCCAACGTCCTGACTTTC.

This clonotype showed up just a few times. The J gene is TRBJ2-2, the V gene TRBV2; 7 nucleotides match TRBD2. Germline V CDR1 and CDR2: SNHLY, FYNNEI. The V and J ends lost 8 bases and 10 bases, in that order; junction bases with no gene match: 7. The CDR3 sequence is 12 residues long. In nucleotides, the CDR3 is TGTGCCAGCGAGGGAGGGACTCAGGAGCTGTTTTTT. Protein: CASEGGTQELFF.

This chain joins TRBV27 and TRBJ1-4, with 7 bases that match TRBD1. The CDR3 is 14 amino acids. V shed 5 bases and J 7 bases; nucleotides not matched to a gene: 7. CDR1 is MNHEY and CDR2 is SMNVEV in the germline V gene (reference sequence). CDR3 DNA sequence: TGTGCCAGCAGTCCAAGGGGGCGGGGTGAAAAACTGTTTTTT. It encodes CASSPRGRGEKLFF.

This clonotype was counted only a few times. V usage is TRBV10-1 and J usage is TRBJ2-2; D gene unclear. The CDR3 extends over 14 amino acids. Trimming stripped 6 bases from V and 5 bases from J, with 13 bases between. Germline CDR1 is WNHNN and CDR2 is SYGVQD (reference sequence). CDR3 loop: CASSELIGTGELFF. In nucleotides, the CDR3 is TGCGCCAGCAGCGAGCTTATAGGGACCGGGGAGCTGTTTTTT.

The CDR3 DNA reads TGTGCCAGCAGCACCCGGGACCAACCTTCCTACGAGCAGTACTTC. Amino acids: CASSTRDQPSYEQYF. The rearrangement joins TRBV7-6 to TRBJ2-7, with D tentatively TRBD1 or TRBD2 (5 bases each). Germline V gives CDR1 SGHVS, CDR2 FNYEAQ. Trimming stripped 5 bases from V and 1 base from J, with 15 bases between. This CDR3 region has 15 residues.

The chain links TRBV9 to TRBJ1-1; D unresolved. V shed 4 bases and J shed 8 bases, with 12 bases lying between them. The CDR3 is 12 amino acids. Germline V gene sequence: CDR1 SGDLS, CDR2 YYNGEE. CDR3 protein: CASSLGADEAFF. In nucleotides, the CDR3 is TGTGCCAGCAGCTTAGGAGCGGACGAAGCTTTCTTT.

There are a few counts of this clonotype. DNA of the CDR3: TGTGCCAGCAGCCCAGGGGCAACCGGGGAGCTGTTTTTT. This translates into CASSPGATGELFF. J is TRBJ2-2 and V is TRBV13; tentative D call: TRBD1 (6 bases). The V and J ends lost 5 bases and 5 bases respectively, with 9 bases between them. Per germline, CDR1 PRHDT and CDR2 FYEKMQ (reference sequence). This CDR3 spans 13 amino acids.

The chain recombines TRBV3-1 with TRBJ1-1, with 8 bases matching TRBD1. V dropped 2 bases and J dropped 5; count of bases not matched to a gene: 4. The CDR3 extends over 14 amino acids. CDR1 LGHDT and CDR2 YNNKEL come from the germline V gene (reference sequence). The DNA of the CDR3 is TGTGCCAGCAGCCAACCGGGACAGGTGACTGAAGCTTTCTTT. Translated, it gives CASSQPGQVTEAFF.

The genes are TRBV3-1 and TRBJ2-7; 7 nucleotides agree with TRBD1. The CDR3 covers 14 residues. Unmatched junction bases numbered 6, after V lost 4 bases and J lost 3 bases. In germline, CDR1 is LGHDT, CDR2 YNNKEL (reference sequence). In DNA, the CDR3 is TGTGCCAGCAGCCTGGCAGGGGGTAGCTACGAGCAGTACTTC. Its translation: CASSLAGGSYEQYF.

The J gene is TRBJ2-7, the V gene TRBV6-5; a weak D match, TRBD1 (5 bases). CDR1 and CDR2 from the germline V gene are MNHEY and SVGAGI. The CDR3 is made up of 13 amino acids. The V end lost 6 bases, the J end lost 5 bases, and 14 bases lay between the germline ends. The CDR3 DNA is TGTGCCAGCAGGACCAGGGTTGGGGACGAGCAGTACTTC. This codes for CASRTRVGDEQYF.

This clonotype has just a few counts. The chain couples TRBV3-1 to TRBJ2-7; possibly TRBD1 for D (5 bases). Germline CDR1 is LGHDT and CDR2 is YNNKEL (reference sequence). CDR3 length: 15 residues. Trimming shortened V by 3 bases and J by 1 base, and 13 bases separated the two germline ends. The CDR3 sequence is CASSHRQMGSYEQYF. CDR3 nucleotides: TGTGCCAGCAGCCACCGACAGATGGGATCCTACGAGCAGTACTTC.

This clonotype came up a few times. The V call is TRBV29-1, the J call TRBJ2-1; 9 bases are shared with TRBD2. Per germline, CDR1 SQVTM and CDR2 ANQGSEA. V was pared by 0 bases and J by 3 bases, with 6 bases of the junction left unmatched. This CDR3 contains 16 residues. The CDR3 spells CSVEDLSGGHYNEQFF. In nucleotides, the CDR3 is TGCAGCGTTGAAGATCTTAGCGGGGGACACTACAATGAGCAGTTCTTC.

In its sample, this clonotype was seen many times. V usage is TRBV6-6 and J usage is TRBJ1-1; possible D gene TRBD1, 5 bases. The CDR3 length is 14 residues. Looked up from germline, CDR1 is MNHNY and CDR2 is SVGAGI (reference sequence). Trimming took off 0 bases at V and 5 bases at J, with 10 bases between the two ends. DNA for the CDR3: TGTGCCAGCAGTTACTCTACAGGCCAAACTGAAGCTTTCTTT. Its protein product is CASSYSTGQTEAFF.

V gene TRBV20-1 combines with J gene TRBJ2-1; 8 positions match TRBD1. Looked up from germline, CDR1 is DFQATT and CDR2 is SNEGSKA (reference sequence). V gave up 5 bases and J gave up 5 bases; unmatched junction bases: 8. This CDR3 contains 14 residues. For the CDR3, the DNA is TGCAGTGCTTCCCCAGGGGGCTGGGACAATGAGCAGTTCTTC. Translating gives CSASPGGWDNEQFF.

This clonotype came up a few times. This rearrangement joins TRBV28 to TRBJ2-1; 8 bases align to TRBD2. The V and J ends lost 2 bases and 7 bases, in that order; junction bases with no gene match: 1. CDR3 length equals 13 residues. Germline-derived CDR1 and CDR2 are MDHEN and SYDVKM. The CDR3 DNA reads TGTGCCAGCAGTTTAGGCGGGGGGAATGAGCAGTTCTTC. Protein product: CASSLGGGNEQFF.

This clonotype came up many times. This chain joins TRBV11-2 and TRBJ1-2, with D tentatively TRBD1 (6 bases). Germline CDR1 reads SGHAT; CDR2 reads FQNNGV. V was cut by 5 bases and J by 2 bases, with 12 bases left in between. There are 14 residues in the CDR3. The CDR3 coding sequence is TGTGCCAGCAGCACATACAGGGAGAACTATGGCTACACCTTC. Translation gives CASSTYRENYGYTF.

CDR3 bases: TGCGCCAGCAGTGGGGGACTAGCGGTCTCTGGGGCCAACGTCCTGACTTTC. Translation: CASSGGLAVSGANVLTF. V is TRBV10-2 and J is TRBJ2-6; TRBD2 matches 11 bases. Germline V gene sequence: CDR1 WSHSY, CDR2 SAAADI. The ends lost 4 bases at V and 0 bases at J; junction bases unmatched: 2. The CDR3 sequence is 17 residues long.

The sample holds a few counts of this clonotype. The rearrangement joins TRBV6-5 to TRBJ2-7; no firm D call. V lost 2 bases and J 0 bases, leaving 5 bases between the germline ends. Looked up from germline, CDR1 is MNHEY and CDR2 is SVGAGI. The length of the CDR3 is 13 residues. The CDR3 DNA reads TGTGCCAGCAGTTACCAGGACTCCTACGAGCAGTACTTC. Translating it yields CASSYQDSYEQYF.

The V gene is TRBV2, the J gene TRBJ2-1; tentatively, D is TRBD1 (5 bases). Per the germline V gene, CDR1 is SNHLY and CDR2 is FYNNEI. The CDR3 length is 13 residues. V lost 3 bases to trimming and J lost 5 bases, with 8 bases between them. CDR3: CASSEQGNNEQFF. CDR3 DNA: TGTGCCAGCAGTGAGCAGGGTAACAATGAGCAGTTCTTC.

This clonotype was observed many times. The chain employs TRBV19 and TRBJ1-1; tentatively, D is TRBD1 (5 bases). The germline CDR1 and CDR2 sequences are LNHDA and SQIVND (reference sequence). This CDR3 is built from 14 residues. Between the trimmed V and J ends, which lost 2 bases and 8 bases, there was a span of 15 bases. The CDR3 DNA reads as TGTGCCAGTAGTATACGGACGGGGGGAACCGAAGCTTTCTTT. Translated: CASSIRTGGTEAFF.